This T cell receptor beta chain comes out of a study of cytomegalovirus exposure and HLA in healthy donors. The overall study: Earlier sequencing of around 190 million T cells yielded roughly 100 million unique TCR beta sequences. Study outcomes and limitations: The authors excluded some V segments, including TRBV6-2 and TRBV6-3, as indistinguishable.

Germline V CDR1 and CDR2: LGHNA, YSLEER. CDR3 length equals 15 residues. The V and J ends lost 0 bases and 7 bases respectively, with 16 bases between them. Comment on this clone: Antigen: not known.

This PCR relied on a set of 60 Vbeta primers and 13 Jbeta primers. Generated by immunoSEQ multiplex PCR, the TCRdb table keeps only in-frame clones and is missing some. The sample has roughly 110,000 clones, around 80% seen once. V and J are TRBV4-3 and TRBJ2-7; a weak D match, TRBD2 (7 bases). This TCR was recovered from a man between 25 and 39 years old in good health and CMV-seropositive. Sequencing was done on a sample of PBMCs. DNA of the CDR3: TGCGCCAGCAGCCAAGATAGGGGGGGCGCGGAGGAGCAGTACTTC. It encodes CASSQDRGGAEEQYF.